Sequencing of this TCR beta chain was carried out in a study of blood T cell repertoires in COVID-19 (dated by TCRdb to 2020 to 2022). Describing the broader study: Samples covering the acute and convalescent phases of COVID-19 were provided by collaborators in the United States, Italy and Spain. The material from the prospective study consisted of cDNA or gDNA derived from T cells, B-cell-depleted T cells, or PBMCs. Deeply sampled blood TCRbeta repertoires from subjects exposed to, actively infected with, or recovered from COVID-19 were included in the dataset. A freely available public database, intended as a resource for researchers studying the immune response to SARS-CoV-2, is where the repertoires were released. The samples were drawn from two sources: the first 160 participants of the ongoing ImmuneRACE study, and fewer than 1,500 subjects contributed by 6 global collaborators. A de-identified subject ID, COVID-19 status, age in years and sex were almost always included in the sample metadata. Where HLA class I and class II types were available, the types were taken from metadata supplied by the sample provider, not from assay-based typing.

Measured from the cysteine to the phenylalanine, the CDR3 is 16 residues long. The entry retains the CDR3 DNA only, 48 bases that are in frame from base 1. V gives up 5 bases and J gives up 4 bases, and the segment between their germline ends measures 15 bases. The germline V gene gives CDR1 as LGHNA and CDR2 as YSLEER. This clone has a handful of counts. There is no known antigen for this receptor. Per-base qualities were not stored, and no clone one base away is much larger. Results the study describes overall, beyond this receptor: The amount of clinical and demographic metadata varied by source and participant and was provided uncurated.

Participants in the prospective study were enrolled through a virtual design, were aged roughly 18 to 100 years, and lived in approximately 25 United States geographic areas. In the prospective study, participants were assigned to cohorts based on the clinical history participants reported in a screening survey and a study questionnaire. Mobile phlebotomists in the prospective study collected whole blood, serum and a nasopharyngeal or oropharyngeal swab from every participant. Over a 2-month period, participants in the prospective study had the option of providing additional blood draws and questionnaires. Blood samples from the prospective study were shipped frozen or at room temperature prior to DNA extraction. TCRbeta CDR3 regions were amplified from genomic DNA by means of the immunoSEQ Assay, a bias-controlled multiplex PCR. The original pipeline was this. Within the assay, amplification of reference gene primers was used to estimate how many nucleated cells each sample contained. To quantify the absolute abundance of each unique TCRbeta CDR3 rearrangement, sequence reads were collapsed and filtered. For each sample, productive Simpson clonality was calculated as the square root of Simpson's diversity index over productive rearrangements. This immuneACCESS table, as held by TCRdb, lists in-frame sequences with V and J called but not all clones. Of the missing ones, under half trace to an unresolved V gene in checked studies; the others have no known cause. The DNA gave D and trimming, while V, J and clone size come from that table. Across this sample there are under 200,000 clones, with roughly 82% seen only once. The ten largest make up 4% to 6.5% of the sample.

The clonotype was recovered from an older woman with acute COVID-19. The sequenced sample was PBMCs or T cells enriched from blood (not recorded which). The rearrangement combines TRBV4-3 with TRBJ1-6; D gene: possibly TRBD1, on 6 matching bases. The CDR3 reads as follows: CASSVNRDQYNSPLHF. The nucleotides read TGCGCCAGCAGCGTAAACAGGGACCAATATAATTCACCCCTCCACTTT.